The 18 T cell receptor beta chains reported below all come from one sample, sequenced in a study of T cell responses to AZD1222 COVID-19 vaccine. Method: immunoSEQ multiplex PCR; TCRdb's copy keeps in-frame clones and lacks some. Of around 99,000 clones detected, roughly 88% appear once; the ten largest clones hold under 20%. Sequenced here: peripheral blood, sampled on day 0 of AZD1222 vaccination. Receptors were obtained from an adult in good health.

The sample holds one count of this clone. This chain uses TRBV5-1 with TRBJ1-2, with no clear D. V shed 4 bases and J shed 3 bases, with 16 bases lying between them. The CDR3 is 15 amino acids. Germline CDR1 and CDR2: SGHRS and YFSETQ. As DNA, the CDR3 is TGCGCCAGCAGCGCCGAGACGGGAAGCTACTATGGCTACACCTTC. This translates into CASSAETGSYYGYTF.

The V and J genes are TRBV7-2 and TRBJ2-7, with TRBD2 matching 9 bases. CDR1 is SGHTA and CDR2 is FQGNSA in the germline V gene. The J segment lost 4 bases and the V segment lost 6 bases, leaving 4 bases of the junction unmatched. The CDR3 contains 13 residues. For the CDR3, the DNA is TGTGCCAGCAGGCAACTAGCGGGTTACGAGCAGTACTTC. This gives the protein CASRQLAGYEQYF.

V usage is TRBV9 and J usage is TRBJ2-1, with no clear D. CDR3 length: 13 amino acids. CDR1 and CDR2 (germline): SGDLS, YYNGEE. V lost 0 bases, J lost 8 bases, and 9 bases lay in between. The CDR3 sequence is CASSVALVHEQFF. The CDR3, as DNA: TGTGCCAGCAGCGTAGCGCTAGTCCATGAGCAGTTCTTC.

J is TRBJ1-6 and V is TRBV5-1; D possibly corresponds to TRBD1 (5 bases). There are 14 residues in the CDR3. V gave up 4 bases and J gave up 6 bases, with 11 bases separating them. The V gene's germline CDR1 is SGHRS and CDR2 YFSETQ. This chain's CDR3 is CASSTDRGNSPLHF. Here the CDR3 DNA reads TGCGCCAGCAGCACAGACAGAGGTAATTCACCCCTCCACTTT.

J is TRBJ2-7 and V is TRBV27; D could derive from TRBD1 or TRBD2 (5 bases each). The V end was cut by 5 bases, the J end by 8 bases, with 10 bases between. CDR3 length: 11 amino acids. Germline CDR1 reads MNHEY; CDR2 reads SMNVEV (reference sequence). The DNA of the CDR3 is TGTGCCAGCAGTATCGGGACGAAGCAGTACTTC. Translation gives CASSIGTKQYF.

This chain connects TRBV7-9 to TRBJ1-4; 9 bases are shared with TRBD1. Germline V gives CDR1 SEHNR, CDR2 FQNEAQ (reference sequence). The V and J ends lost 5 bases and 4 bases, in that order; junction bases with no gene match: 5. The CDR3 extends over 15 amino acids. CDR3 in amino acids: CASSRDRVFNEKLFF. The CDR3 DNA sequence: TGTGCCAGCAGCCGGGACAGGGTTTTTAATGAAAAACTGTTTTTT.

J is TRBJ2-7 and V is TRBV5-4; 7 positions match TRBD2. With V trimmed by 0 bases and J by 0 bases, 0 bases remained unmatched. CDR1 and CDR2 from the germline V gene are SGHNT and YYREEE (reference sequence). This CDR3 spans 14 amino acids. The CDR3 spells CASSLGLASYEQYF. The CDR3 DNA sequence: TGTGCCAGCAGCTTGGGACTAGCCTCCTACGAGCAGTACTTC.

The CDR3 DNA reads as TGTGCCAGCACCGCACTCTATAATTCACCCCTCCACTTT. Translation gives CASTALYNSPLHF. The chain links TRBV12-3 or TRBV12-4 to TRBJ1-6; no clear D gene. CDR3 length: 13 residues. V was shortened by 7 bases and J by 3 bases, with 7 bases between the two germline ends.

This rearrangement joins TRBV6-5 to TRBJ2-7, with D maybe TRBD1 (6 bases). The length of the CDR3 is 14 residues. Germline assignment: CDR1 MNHEY and CDR2 SVGAGI. V lost 5 bases to trimming and J lost 2 bases, with 13 bases between them. The CDR3 here is CASSLGQPPYEQYF. In DNA form, the CDR3 reads TGTGCCAGCAGTCTAGGACAGCCACCCTACGAGCAGTACTTC.

The table lists this clone with a few counts. CDR3 nucleotides: TGCGCCAGCAGCCAGATACAGGGGCTGGGTCAAGAGACCCAGTACTTC. It codes for CASSQIQGLGQETQYF. The chain joins TRBV4-3 to TRBJ2-5; 7 bases line up with TRBD1. CDR1 and CDR2 from the germline V gene are LGHNA and YSLEER. The CDR3 totals 16 residues. V gave up 3 bases and J gave up 2 bases; unmatched junction bases: 9.

This clone was seen just once. The V gene is TRBV15, the J gene TRBJ2-5; the match to TRBD2 covers 7 bases. The CDR3 runs 13 residues. The germline V gene encodes CDR1 LNHNV and CDR2 YYDKDF (reference sequence). V lost 5 bases and J lost 3; bases outside the gene matches: 3. CDR3 in amino acids: CATSGGLEETQYF. The CDR3 coding sequence is TGTGCCACCAGCGGAGGACTAGAAGAGACCCAGTACTTC.

V gene TRBV5-4 combines with J gene TRBJ2-1, with 11 bases lining up with TRBD2. The CDR3 consists of 15 residues. V trimming: 5 bases; J trimming: 7 bases; junction bases outside the gene matches: 8. Looked up from germline, CDR1 is SGHNT and CDR2 is YYREEE (reference sequence). The CDR3 DNA reads as TGTGCCAGCAGTTTTACTAGCGGGAGTTGGAATGAGCAGTTCTTC. This translates into CASSFTSGSWNEQFF.

The chain uses TRBV7-7 and TRBJ2-3; tentatively, D is TRBD2 (6 bases). V was clipped by 5 bases and J by 3 bases, with 12 bases between them. The CDR3 sequence is 14 residues long. Germline V gene lookup returns CDR1 SSHAT and CDR2 FNYEAQ (reference sequence). The CDR3 DNA follows: TGTGCCAGCAGCCAGAAGGGGAGGACAGATACGCAGTATTTT. Protein sequence: CASSQKGRTDTQYF. The full variable domain, its missing parts supplied by reference TRBV7-7 and TRBJ2-3, is GAGVSQSPRYKVTKRGQDVTLRCDPISSHATLYWYQQALGQGPEFLTYFNYEAQPDKSGLPSDRFSAERPEGSISTLTIQRTEQRDSAMYRCASSQKGRTDTQYFGPGTRLTVL.

This chain links TRBV6-5 with TRBJ1-1; 7 nucleotides agree with TRBD1. The CDR3 length is 15 residues. The trim removed 6 bases at V and 2 bases at J, leaving 9 bases unmatched. Germline V gene data show CDR1 as MNHEY and CDR2 as SVGAGI. CDR3 sequence reads: CASRTRTGANTEAFF. The CDR3 nucleotides are TGTGCCAGCAGGACACGAACAGGGGCAAACACTGAAGCTTTCTTT.

This chain connects TRBV18 to TRBJ1-2; D is unresolved. Germline-derived CDR1 and CDR2 are KGHSH and LQKENI. Trimming took off 3 bases at V and 8 bases at J, with 16 bases between the two ends. The CDR3 sequence is 14 residues long. As DNA, the CDR3 is TGTGCCAGCTCACCCCCCGGGCCCGAAGTAGGCTACACCTTC. Translated, it gives CASSPPGPEVGYTF.

CDR3 bases: TGTGCCAGCTCAGAGACAGGGTACGAGCAGTACTTC. Its translation: CASSETGYEQYF. The chain uses TRBV18 and TRBJ2-7; 7 bases match TRBD1. CDR1 and CDR2 from the germline V gene are KGHSH and LQKENI. The trim removed 5 bases at V and 4 bases at J, leaving 2 bases unmatched. The CDR3 loop spans 12 amino acids.

The rearrangement uses TRBV2 and TRBJ2-7, with 9 positions matching TRBD1. This CDR3 has 15 residues. CDR1 is SNHLY, CDR2 FYNNEI, per germline. J was trimmed by 12 bases and V by 5 bases; bases with no gene match: 17. CDR3 nucleotide sequence: TGTGCCAGCAGTTCACAACCCGGGACAGGGCCGTTGTTGTACGTC. Protein: CASSSQPGTGPLLYV.

The chain uses TRBV7-9 and TRBJ1-5, with 10 bases aligning to TRBD1. The CDR3 extends over 15 amino acids. The V and J ends lost 5 bases and 2 bases, in that order; junction bases with no gene match: 3. Looked up from germline, CDR1 is SEHNR and CDR2 is FQNEAQ (reference sequence). The DNA for the CDR3 is TGTGCCAGCAGCGAGACAGGGGGCGGCAATCAGCCCCAGCATTTT. This sequence encodes CASSETGGGNQPQHF.